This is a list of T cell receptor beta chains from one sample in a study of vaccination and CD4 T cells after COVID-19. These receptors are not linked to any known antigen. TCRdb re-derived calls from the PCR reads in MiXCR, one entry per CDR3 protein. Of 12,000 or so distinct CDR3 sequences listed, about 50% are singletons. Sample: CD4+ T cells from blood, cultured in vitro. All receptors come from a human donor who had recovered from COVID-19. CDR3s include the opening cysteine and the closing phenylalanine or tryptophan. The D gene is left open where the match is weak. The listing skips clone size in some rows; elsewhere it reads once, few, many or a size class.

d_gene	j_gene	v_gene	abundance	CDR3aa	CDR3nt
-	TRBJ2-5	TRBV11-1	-	CASSLGETQYF	TGTGCCAGCAGCTTAGGGGAGACCCAGTACTTC
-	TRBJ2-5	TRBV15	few	CATSLENALTGTQETQYF	TGTGCCACCAGCTTAGAGAACGCCCTGACAGGGACTCAAGAGACCCAGTACTTC
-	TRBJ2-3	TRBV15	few	CATSRGGQVLTDTQYF	TGTGCCACCAGCAGAGGAGGGCAGGTCCTCACAGATACGCAGTATTTT
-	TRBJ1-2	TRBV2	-	CASRGEGNYGYTF	TGTGCCAGCCGGGGCGAGGGGAACTATGGCTACACCTTC
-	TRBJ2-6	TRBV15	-	CATSRDRSSGANVLTF	TGTGCCACCAGCAGAGATCGGAGCTCTGGGGCCAACGTCCTGACTTTC
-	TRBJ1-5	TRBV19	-	CASSILGTANQPQHF	TGTGCCAGTAGTATCCTCGGGACTGCGAATCAGCCCCAGCATTTT
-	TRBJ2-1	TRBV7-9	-	CASRGAGGLGSYNEQFF	TGCGCCAGCAGGGGGGCTGGGGGTCTGGGGTCCTACAATGAGCAGTTCTTC
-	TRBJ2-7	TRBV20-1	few	CSALRGYEQYF	TGCAGTGCCCTAAGGGGGTACGAGCAGTACTTC
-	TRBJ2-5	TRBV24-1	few	CATSDWYQETQYF	TGTGCCACCAGTGATTGGTACCAAGAGACCCAGTACTTC
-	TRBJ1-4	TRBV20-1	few	CSAGLRLDEKLFF	TGCAGTGCCGGTCTTCGACTGGATGAAAAACTGTTTTTT
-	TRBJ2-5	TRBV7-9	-	CASSLDGTWTDGETQYF	TGTGCCAGCAGCTTAGATGGCACGTGGACAGACGGAGAGACCCAGTACTTC
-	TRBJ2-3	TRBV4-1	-	CASSPQHTSTDTQYF	TGCGCCAGCAGCCCCCAGCATACTAGCACAGATACGCAGTATTTT
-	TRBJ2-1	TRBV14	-	CASSQDLALGQFF	TGTGCCAGCAGCCAAGATCTCGCGCTAGGGCAGTTCTTC
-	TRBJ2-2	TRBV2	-	CASQPYTSNTGELFF	TGTGCCAGCCAGCCTTATACTAGCAACACCGGGGAGCTGTTTTTT
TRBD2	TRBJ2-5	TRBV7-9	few	CASSPAGETQYF	TGTGCCAGCAGCCCAGCGGGGGAGACCCAGTACTTC
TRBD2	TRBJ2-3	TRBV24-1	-	CATSGASGTDTQYF	TGTGCCACCAGTGGGGCTAGCGGGACAGATACGCAGTATTTT
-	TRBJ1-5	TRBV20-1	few	CSARTVYSNQPQHF	TGCAGTGCGCGGACAGTTTATAGCAATCAGCCCCAGCATTTT
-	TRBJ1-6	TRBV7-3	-	CASRVDRNSPLHF	TGTGCCAGCAGGGTAGACAGGAATTCACCCCTCCACTTT
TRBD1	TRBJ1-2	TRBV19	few	CASSTIQGARGYTF	TGTGCCAGTAGTACCATTCAGGGGGCGCGCGGCTACACCTTC
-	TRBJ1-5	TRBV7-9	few	CASSLGQGSNQPQHF	TGTGCCAGCAGCCTGGGGCAGGGGAGCAATCAGCCCCAGCATTTT
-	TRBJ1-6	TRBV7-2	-	CASSALRAPNSPLHF	TGTGCCAGCAGCGCCCTCCGGGCCCCGAATTCACCCCTCCACTTT
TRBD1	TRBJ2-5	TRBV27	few	CASSLWDRLREETQYF	TGTGCCAGCAGTCTCTGGGACAGGTTAAGAGAAGAGACCCAGTACTTC